This T cell receptor beta chain was sequenced in a study of T cells in localized non-small cell lung cancer. Generated by immunoSEQ multiplex PCR, the TCRdb table keeps only in-frame clones and is missing some. The sample holds 7,000 to 10,000 clones, nearly 60% seen once. This clone was seen a few times. The germline V and J ends were trimmed by 7 bases and 1 base, with 14 bases remaining between them. The germline V gene has CDR1 MNHGY and CDR2 SAAAGT. The CDR3 length is 14 residues. This clonotype was obtained from a male donor older than 55 with stage I squamous cell lung carcinoma. This specimen was lymph node tissue, taken before any cancer treatment. V usage is TRBV6-8 and J usage is TRBJ2-7; D might be TRBD1 (6 bases). CDR3 DNA sequence: TGTGCCAGCACTAATCCGGGACATTCCTACGAGCAGTACTTC. It encodes CASTNPGHSYEQYF.